This is a list of T cell receptor beta chains from one sample in a study of cytomegalovirus exposure and HLA in healthy donors. Method: immunoSEQ multiplex PCR; TCRdb's copy keeps in-frame clones and lacks some. The sample yields about 100,000 clones, approximately 76% seen once. Sequences were obtained from PBMCs. These receptors were obtained from a man aged 35 to 55 in good health and CMV-seropositive. Each CDR3 is given with its conserved first and last residue. D genes are given only for firm matches. Clone size is given for some rows only: seen once, a few or many times, or a class if the clone is expanded.

>.|TRBV6-6|TRBJ2-7|TRBD2
CASSYLAGEPSFGQYF
TGTGCCAGCAGTTACCTAGCGGGGGAGCCGTCCTTTGGGCAGTACTTC
>.|TRBV18|TRBJ2-7|TRBD2
CASSPTGGYEQYF
TGTGCCAGCTCACCAACGGGGGGATACGAGCAGTACTTC
>.|TRBV2|TRBJ1-5|.
CASSTGPNQPQHF
TGTGCCAGCAGTACAGGGCCCAATCAGCCCCAGCATTTT
>.|TRBV2|TRBJ2-7|TRBD1
CASSTGAGNEQYF
TGTGCCAGCAGCACAGGGGCAGGAAACGAGCAGTACTTC
>few|TRBV10-1|TRBJ2-3|.
CASSEGALGADTQYF
TGCGCCAGCAGTGAAGGGGCTCTAGGAGCAGATACGCAGTATTTT
>.|TRBV5-8|TRBJ1-1|.
CASSLGRGTEAFF
TGTGCCAGCAGCTTGGGTAGGGGAACCGAAGCTTTCTTT
>few|TRBV2|TRBJ1-5|TRBD1
CASRLTGMGNQPQHF
TGTGCCAGCAGACTGACAGGGATGGGCAATCAGCCCCAGCATTTT
>.|TRBV27|TRBJ2-1|TRBD2
CASSLYPSGRQSEQFF
TGTGCCAGCAGTTTATATCCTAGCGGGAGACAGAGTGAGCAGTTCTTC
>.|TRBV7-9|TRBJ2-5|TRBD1
CASSWGQRQETQYF
TGTGCCAGCAGCTGGGGACAGAGACAAGAGACCCAGTACTTC
>.|TRBV19|TRBJ1-2|.
CASSIIGLVYTF
TGTGCCAGTAGTATAATTGGACTCGTCTACACCTTC
>.|TRBV9|TRBJ1-1|TRBD1
CASSPQTGLNTEAFF
TGTGCCAGCAGCCCCCAGACAGGGCTAAACACTGAAGCTTTCTTT
>few|TRBV2|TRBJ1-5|.
CASSPLAGYSQPQHF
TGTGCCAGCAGTCCCCTGGCAGGGTATAGTCAGCCCCAGCATTTT
>.|TRBV9|TRBJ2-1|TRBD1
CASSVVAGTGYNEQFF
TGTGCCAGCAGCGTAGTAGCAGGGACAGGGTACAATGAGCAGTTCTTC
>.|TRBV6-5|TRBJ2-7|TRBD1
CASRRTGYEQYF
TGTGCCAGCAGAAGGACAGGCTACGAGCAGTACTTC
>.|TRBV18|TRBJ2-5|.
CASSLNLKTQYF
TGTGCCAGCTCCCTAAATTTGAAGACCCAGTACTTC
>.|TRBV19|TRBJ1-6|TRBD1
CASSWGQGNSPLHF
TGTGCCAGTAGTTGGGGACAGGGGAATTCACCCCTCCACTTT
>few|TRBV7-9|TRBJ1-3|.
CASRPRRAGNTIYF
TGTGCCAGCAGGCCCAGGAGGGCTGGAAACACCATATATTTT
>.|TRBV5-1|TRBJ2-2|TRBD2
CASSSGGTNTGELFF
TGCGCCAGCAGCAGCGGGGGGACTAACACCGGGGAGCTGTTTTTT
>few|TRBV4-1|TRBJ2-5|TRBD2
CASSQEAGGPQETQYF
TGCGCCAGCAGCCAAGAAGCGGGGGGCCCTCAAGAGACCCAGTACTTC
>.|TRBV28|TRBJ2-4|TRBD2
CASSDIAGVRNIQYF
TGTGCCAGCAGTGACATAGCGGGAGTAAGAAACATTCAGTACTTC
>.|TRBV9|TRBJ2-5|TRBD1
CASSPGTEVETQYF
TGTGCCAGCAGCCCTGGGACAGAAGTTGAGACCCAGTACTTC
>.|TRBV9|TRBJ2-7|TRBD2
CASSVSGSAYEQYF
TGTGCCAGCAGCGTAAGCGGGAGCGCCTACGAGCAGTACTTC
>.|TRBV7-2|TRBJ1-5|.
CASSLALAVLSNQPQHF
TGTGCCAGCAGCTTAGCTCTGGCAGTCCTTAGCAATCAGCCCCAGCATTTT
>.|TRBV5-4|TRBJ1-1|.
CASTGNTEAFF
TGTGCCAGCACGGGTAATACTGAAGCTTTCTTT
>.|TRBV11-2|TRBJ2-3|.
CASSLSDTQYF
TGTGCCAGCAGCCTGTCAGATACGCAGTATTTT
>.|TRBV7-8|TRBJ1-1|.
CASTRGPDTEAFF
TGTGCCAGCACGCGGGGGCCGGACACTGAAGCTTTCTTT
>few|TRBV9|TRBJ2-2|TRBD2
CASSGSGASNTGELFF
TGTGCCAGCAGCGGAAGCGGGGCCTCGAACACCGGGGAGCTGTTTTTT
>.|TRBV4-3|TRBJ2-7|.
CASSQAPALSSYEQYF
TGCGCCAGCAGCCAAGCCCCAGCGTTGAGCTCCTACGAGCAGTACTTC
>.|TRBV6-5|TRBJ1-5|TRBD1
CASSYGTGKNQPQHF
TGTGCCAGCAGTTACGGGACAGGGAAGAATCAGCCCCAGCATTTT
>once|TRBV7-9|TRBJ2-3|.
CASSSQGWNTQYF
TGTGCCAGCAGCTCTCAGGGGTGGAATACGCAGTATTTT
>few|TRBV28|TRBJ2-7|.
CASSPRSPLSYEQYF
TGTGCCAGCAGTCCAAGGAGTCCCCTTTCCTACGAGCAGTACTTC
>.|TRBV6-5|TRBJ1-6|.
CASFQGGLSPLHF
TGTGCCAGCTTCCAGGGTGGATTATCACCCCTCCACTTT
>.|TRBV19|TRBJ2-7|TRBD1
CASSSGTGQTPHEQYF
TGTGCCAGTAGTTCGGGGACAGGGCAAACCCCCCACGAGCAGTACTTC
>.|TRBV28|TRBJ1-2|.
CASSRDTLYGYTF
TGTGCCAGCAGTCGGGACACCCTCTATGGCTACACCTTC
>.|TRBV10-2|TRBJ2-5|TRBD2
CASSESGAGGHVGETQYF
TGCGCCAGCAGTGAGTCCGGTGCGGGGGGGCATGTCGGAGAGACCCAGTACTTC
>few|TRBV5-1|TRBJ1-1|.
CASSTAKGLGSEAFF
TGCGCCAGCAGCACAGCCAAGGGGCTTGGGTCTGAAGCTTTCTTT
>.|TRBV18|TRBJ1-1|.
CASSPVGGEAEAFF
TGTGCCAGCTCACCAGTGGGGGGAGAAGCTGAAGCTTTCTTT
>.|TRBV27|TRBJ2-3|.
CAIRQEPTDTQYF
TGTGCCATACGACAGGAACCCACAGATACGCAGTATTTT
>.|TRBV9|TRBJ2-1|TRBD2
CASSVGTSGSREQFF
TGTGCCAGCAGCGTAGGTACTAGCGGGAGCCGGGAGCAGTTCTTC
>.|TRBV2|TRBJ2-1|.
CASSVNRALSSYNEQFF
TGTGCCAGCAGTGTGAATCGAGCGTTGAGCTCCTACAATGAGCAGTTCTTC
>.|TRBV5-4|TRBJ1-2|TRBD1
CASSLVSGTGEDGYTF
TGTGCCAGCAGCTTGGTCTCCGGGACAGGGGAGGATGGCTACACCTTC
>.|TRBV7-3|TRBJ2-2|TRBD1
CASSLTGGNTGELFF
TGTGCCAGCAGCTTGACAGGGGGAAACACCGGGGAGCTGTTTTTT
>.|TRBV4-1|TRBJ1-4|.
CASSPRTIATNEKLFF
TGCGCCAGCAGCCCACGGACAATTGCAACTAATGAAAAACTGTTTTTT
>.|TRBV28|TRBJ2-7|.
CASSFRGVSYEQYF
TGTGCCAGCAGTTTCCGCGGGGTCTCCTACGAGCAGTACTTC
>.|TRBV10-3|TRBJ2-7|TRBD2
CAISEGIAGAKLYEQYF
TGTGCCATCAGTGAAGGGATAGCGGGAGCCAAACTCTACGAGCAGTACTTC
>.|TRBV7-6|TRBJ2-2|TRBD2
CASSLFLAGNTGELFF
TGTGCCAGCAGCTTGTTCCTAGCGGGAAACACCGGGGAGCTGTTTTTT
>.|TRBV2|TRBJ2-7|.
CASSDSLRSYEQYF
TGTGCCAGCAGTGACTCCCTACGCTCCTACGAGCAGTACTTC
>.|TRBV11-2|TRBJ2-7|.
CASSLVGSTGEQYF
TGTGCCAGCAGCTTAGTTGGCAGTACGGGGGAGCAGTACTTC
>.|TRBV4-1|TRBJ2-5|.
CASSPQARGETQYF
TGCGCCAGCAGCCCCCAGGCGAGGGGGGAGACCCAGTACTTC
>few|TRBV10-1|TRBJ2-3|TRBD1
CASSESGHGTGDGDTQYF
TGCGCCAGCAGTGAGTCCGGGCACGGGACAGGGGACGGGGATACGCAGTATTTT
>.|TRBV5-1|TRBJ2-2|TRBD2
CASSRTSGGANTGELFF
TGCGCCAGCAGTCGGACTAGCGGGGGGGCGAACACCGGGGAGCTGTTTTTT
>.|TRBV18|TRBJ1-4|TRBD1
CASSPTRQGGEKLFF
TGTGCCAGCTCACCTACGAGGCAGGGGGGTGAAAAACTGTTTTTT
>.|TRBV19|TRBJ2-5|.
CASGPRRQETQYF
TGTGCTAGCGGTCCCCGAAGGCAAGAGACCCAGTACTTC
>few|TRBV28|TRBJ2-7|.
CASSLPGSQGEQYF
TGTGCCAGCAGTTTACCAGGGTCGCAGGGCGAGCAGTACTTC